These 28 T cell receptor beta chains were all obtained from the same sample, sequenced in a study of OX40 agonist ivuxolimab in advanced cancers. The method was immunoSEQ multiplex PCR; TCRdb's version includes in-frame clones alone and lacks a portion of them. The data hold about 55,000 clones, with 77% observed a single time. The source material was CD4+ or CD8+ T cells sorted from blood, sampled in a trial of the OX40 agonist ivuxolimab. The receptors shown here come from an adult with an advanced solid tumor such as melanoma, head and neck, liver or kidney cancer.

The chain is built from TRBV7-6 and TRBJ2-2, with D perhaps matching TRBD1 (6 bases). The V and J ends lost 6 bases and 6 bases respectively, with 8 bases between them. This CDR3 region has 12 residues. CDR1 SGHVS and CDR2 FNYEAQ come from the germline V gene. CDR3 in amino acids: CASSEGAGELFF. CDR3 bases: TGTGCCAGCAGTGAGGGGGCCGGGGAGCTGTTTTTT. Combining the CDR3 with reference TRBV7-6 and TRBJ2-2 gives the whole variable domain GAGVSQSPRYKVTKRGQDVALRCDPISGHVSLYWYRQALGQGPEFLTYFNYEAQQDKSGLPNDRFSAERPEGSISTLTIQRTEQRDSAMYRCASSEGAGELFFGEGSRLTVL.

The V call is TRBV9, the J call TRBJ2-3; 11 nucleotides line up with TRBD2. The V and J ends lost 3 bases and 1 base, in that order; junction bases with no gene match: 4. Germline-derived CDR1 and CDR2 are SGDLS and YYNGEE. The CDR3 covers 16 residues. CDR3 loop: CASSATLAGGTDTQYF. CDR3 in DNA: TGTGCCAGCAGCGCCACACTAGCGGGAGGCACAGATACGCAGTATTTT.

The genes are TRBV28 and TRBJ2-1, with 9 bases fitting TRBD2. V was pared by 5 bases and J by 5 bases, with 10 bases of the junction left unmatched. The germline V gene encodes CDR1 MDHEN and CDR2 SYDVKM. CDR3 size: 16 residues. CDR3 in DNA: TGTGCCAGCAGTACCTCGTGGACTAGCGCGAACAATGAGCAGTTCTTC. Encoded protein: CASSTSWTSANNEQFF.

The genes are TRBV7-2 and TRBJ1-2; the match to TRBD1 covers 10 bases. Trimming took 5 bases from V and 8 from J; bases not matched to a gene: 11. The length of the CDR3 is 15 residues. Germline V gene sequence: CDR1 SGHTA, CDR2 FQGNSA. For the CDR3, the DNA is TGTGCCAGCAGCACCCCCGGGACAGGGGCGAGGGGCTACACCTTC. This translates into CASSTPGTGARGYTF.

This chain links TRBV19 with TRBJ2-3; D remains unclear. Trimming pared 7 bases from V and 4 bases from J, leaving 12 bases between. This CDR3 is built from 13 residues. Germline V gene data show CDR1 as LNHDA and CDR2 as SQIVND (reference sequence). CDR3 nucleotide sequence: TGTGCCAGTAACAAAAGGAGCGCAGATACGCAGTATTTT. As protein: CASNKRSADTQYF.

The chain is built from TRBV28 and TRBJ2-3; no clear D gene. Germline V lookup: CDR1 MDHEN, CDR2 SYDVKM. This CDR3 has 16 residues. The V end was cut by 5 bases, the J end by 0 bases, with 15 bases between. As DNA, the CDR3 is TGTGCCAGCAGTCCCTACCAACACGCAAGCACAGATACGCAGTATTTT. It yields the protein CASSPYQHASTDTQYF. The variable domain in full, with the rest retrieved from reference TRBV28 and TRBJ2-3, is DVKVTQSSRYLVKRTGEKVFLECVQDMDHENMFWYRQDPGLGLRLIYFSYDVKMKEKGDIPEGYSVSREKKERFSLILESASTNQTSMYLCASSPYQHASTDTQYFGPGTRLTVL.

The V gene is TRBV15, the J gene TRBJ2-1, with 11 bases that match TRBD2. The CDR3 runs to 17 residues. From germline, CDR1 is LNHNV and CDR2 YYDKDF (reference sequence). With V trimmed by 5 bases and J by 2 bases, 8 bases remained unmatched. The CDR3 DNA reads TGTGCCACCAGCCCTGAACGACTAGCGGGAACCTACAATGAGCAGTTCTTC. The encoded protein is CATSPERLAGTYNEQFF.

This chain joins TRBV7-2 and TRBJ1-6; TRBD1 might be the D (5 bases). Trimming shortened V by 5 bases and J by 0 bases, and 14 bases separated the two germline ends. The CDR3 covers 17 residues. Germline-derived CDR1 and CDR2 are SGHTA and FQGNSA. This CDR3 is CASSAGLFSSYNSPLHF. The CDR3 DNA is TGTGCCAGCAGCGCGGGACTTTTTAGCTCCTATAATTCACCCCTCCACTTT. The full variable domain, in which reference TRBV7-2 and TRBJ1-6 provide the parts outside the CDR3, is GAGVSQSPSNKVTEKGKDVELRCDPISGHTALYWYRQSLGQGLEFLIYFQGNSAPDKSGLPSDRFSAERTGGSVSTLTIQRTQQEDSAVYLCASSAGLFSSYNSPLHFGNGTRLTVT.

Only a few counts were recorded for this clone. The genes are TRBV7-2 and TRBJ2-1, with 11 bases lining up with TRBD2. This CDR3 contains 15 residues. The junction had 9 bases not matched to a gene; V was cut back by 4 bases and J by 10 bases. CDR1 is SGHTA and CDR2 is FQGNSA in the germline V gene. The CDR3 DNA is TGTGCCAGCAGCTCCCGCCTAGCGGGGGGTTTCGAGCAGTTCTTC. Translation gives CASSSRLAGGFEQFF.

In DNA form, the CDR3 reads TGCACCAGCAGCCAAGATCGAAAAGGACAACAGCCCCAGCATTTT. It codes for CTSSQDRKGQQPQHF. The chain has TRBV1 and TRBJ1-5; TRBD1 is the table's D call and was not checked against the DNA. TRBV1 is listed as a pseudogene. This CDR3 region has 15 residues.

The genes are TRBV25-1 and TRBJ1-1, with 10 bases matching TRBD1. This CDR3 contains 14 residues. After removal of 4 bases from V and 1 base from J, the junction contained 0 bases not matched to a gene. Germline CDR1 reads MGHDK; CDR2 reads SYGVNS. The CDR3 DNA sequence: TGTGCCAGCAGTGGGGACAGGGGGAACACTGAAGCTTTCTTT. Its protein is CASSGDRGNTEAFF.

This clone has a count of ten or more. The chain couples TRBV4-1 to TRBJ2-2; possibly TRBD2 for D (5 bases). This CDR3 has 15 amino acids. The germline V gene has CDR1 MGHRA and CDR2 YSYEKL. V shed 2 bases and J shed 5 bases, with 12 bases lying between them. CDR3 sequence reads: CASSQPWSGTGELFF. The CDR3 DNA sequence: TGCGCCAGCAGCCAACCGTGGTCGGGGACCGGGGAGCTGTTTTTT.

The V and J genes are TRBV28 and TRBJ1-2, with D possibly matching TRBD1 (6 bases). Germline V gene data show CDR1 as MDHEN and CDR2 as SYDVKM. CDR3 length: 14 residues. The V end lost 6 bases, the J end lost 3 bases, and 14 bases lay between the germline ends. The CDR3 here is CASRSPRGHYGYTF. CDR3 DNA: TGTGCCAGCAGGTCCCCACGGGGGCACTATGGCTACACCTTC.

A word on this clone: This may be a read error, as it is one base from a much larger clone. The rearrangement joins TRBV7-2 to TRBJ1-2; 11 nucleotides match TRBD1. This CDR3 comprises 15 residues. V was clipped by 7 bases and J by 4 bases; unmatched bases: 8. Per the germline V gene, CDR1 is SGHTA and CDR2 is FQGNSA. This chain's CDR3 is CASNLRTGGVYGYTF. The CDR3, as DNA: TGTGCCAGCAACCTAAGGACAGGGGGCGTCTATGGCTACACCTTC. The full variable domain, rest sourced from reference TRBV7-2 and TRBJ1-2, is GAGVSQSPSNKVTEKGKDVELRCDPISGHTALYWYRQSLGQGLEFLIYFQGNSAPDKSGLPSDRFSAERTGGSVSTLTIQRTQQEDSAVYLCASNLRTGGVYGYTFGSGTRLTVV.

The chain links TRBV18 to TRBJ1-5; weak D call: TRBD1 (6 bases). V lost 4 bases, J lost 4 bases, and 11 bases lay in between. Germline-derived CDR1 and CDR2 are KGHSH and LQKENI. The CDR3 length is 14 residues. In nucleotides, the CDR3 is TGTGCCAGCTCACTACGGACAGAGAATCAGCCCCAGCATTTT. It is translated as CASSLRTENQPQHF.

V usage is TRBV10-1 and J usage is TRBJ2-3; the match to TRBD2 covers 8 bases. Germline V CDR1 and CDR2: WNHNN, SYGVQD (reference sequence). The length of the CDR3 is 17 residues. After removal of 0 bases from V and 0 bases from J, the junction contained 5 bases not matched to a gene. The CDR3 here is CASSESRGGASTDTQYF. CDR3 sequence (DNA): TGCGCCAGCAGTGAGTCCCGGGGGGGGGCGAGCACAGATACGCAGTATTTT.

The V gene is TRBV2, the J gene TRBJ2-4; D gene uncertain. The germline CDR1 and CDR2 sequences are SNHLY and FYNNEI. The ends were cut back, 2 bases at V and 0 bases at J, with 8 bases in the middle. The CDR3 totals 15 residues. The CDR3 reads CASSEQHRAKNIQYF. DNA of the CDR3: TGTGCCAGCAGTGAACAGCATCGAGCCAAAAACATTCAGTACTTC.

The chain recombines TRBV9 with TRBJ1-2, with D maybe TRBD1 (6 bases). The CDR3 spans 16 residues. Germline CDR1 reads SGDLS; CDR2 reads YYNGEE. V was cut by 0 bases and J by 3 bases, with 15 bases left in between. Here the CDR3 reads CASSVGDRSRYYGYTF. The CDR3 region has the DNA TGTGCCAGCAGCGTAGGTGACAGGAGTCGGTACTATGGCTACACCTTC.

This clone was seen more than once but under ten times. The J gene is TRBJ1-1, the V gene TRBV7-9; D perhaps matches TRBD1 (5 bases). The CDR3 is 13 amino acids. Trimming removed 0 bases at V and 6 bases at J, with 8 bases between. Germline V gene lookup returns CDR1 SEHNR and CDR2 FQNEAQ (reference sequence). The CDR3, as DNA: TGTGCCAGCAGCTTAGCGGGGGGGGCTGAAGCTTTCTTT. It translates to CASSLAGGAEAFF.

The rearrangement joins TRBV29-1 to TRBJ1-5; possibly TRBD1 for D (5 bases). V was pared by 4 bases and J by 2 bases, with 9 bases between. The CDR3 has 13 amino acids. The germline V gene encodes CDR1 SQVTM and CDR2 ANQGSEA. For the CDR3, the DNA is TGCAGCGTTGCGCTAGGGGGCAATCAGCCCCAGCATTTT. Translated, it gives CSVALGGNQPQHF.

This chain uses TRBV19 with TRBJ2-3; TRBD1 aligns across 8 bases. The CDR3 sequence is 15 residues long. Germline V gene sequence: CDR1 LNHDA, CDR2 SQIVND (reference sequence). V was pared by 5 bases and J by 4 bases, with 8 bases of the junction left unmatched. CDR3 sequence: CASSPDRGDADTQYF. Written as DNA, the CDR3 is TGTGCCAGTAGTCCTGACAGGGGTGACGCAGATACGCAGTATTTT.

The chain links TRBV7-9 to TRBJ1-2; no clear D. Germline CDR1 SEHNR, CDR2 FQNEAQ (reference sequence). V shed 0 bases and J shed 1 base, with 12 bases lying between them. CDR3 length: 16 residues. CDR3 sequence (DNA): TGTGCCAGCAGCTTAGCCCTTACAAGACTTAACTATGGCTACACCTTC. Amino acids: CASSLALTRLNYGYTF.

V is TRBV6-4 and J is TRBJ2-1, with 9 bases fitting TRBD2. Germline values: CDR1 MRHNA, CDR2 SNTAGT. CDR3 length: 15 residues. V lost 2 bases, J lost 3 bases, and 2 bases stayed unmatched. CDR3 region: CASSDGSGGYNEQFF. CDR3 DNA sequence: TGTGCCAGCAGTGACGGTAGCGGGGGCTACAATGAGCAGTTCTTC.

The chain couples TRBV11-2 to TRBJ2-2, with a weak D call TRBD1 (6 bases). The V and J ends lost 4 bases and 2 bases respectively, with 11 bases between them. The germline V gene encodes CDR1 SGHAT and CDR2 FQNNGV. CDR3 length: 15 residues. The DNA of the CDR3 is TGTGCCAGCAGCTCTCAGGGGTCTAACACCGGGGAGCTGTTTTTT. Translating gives CASSSQGSNTGELFF.

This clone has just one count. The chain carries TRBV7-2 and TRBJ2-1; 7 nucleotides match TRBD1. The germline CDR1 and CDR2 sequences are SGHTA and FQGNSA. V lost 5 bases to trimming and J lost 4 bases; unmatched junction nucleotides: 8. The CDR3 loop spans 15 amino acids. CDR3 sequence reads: CASSTPGTVYNEQFF. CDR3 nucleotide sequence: TGTGCCAGCAGCACCCCCGGGACAGTATACAATGAGCAGTTCTTC.

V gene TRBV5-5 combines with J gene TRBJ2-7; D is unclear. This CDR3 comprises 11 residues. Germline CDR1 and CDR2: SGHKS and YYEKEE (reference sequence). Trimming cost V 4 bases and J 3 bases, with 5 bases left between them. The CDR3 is CASSLYYEQYF. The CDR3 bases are TGTGCCAGCAGCCTATACTACGAGCAGTACTTC. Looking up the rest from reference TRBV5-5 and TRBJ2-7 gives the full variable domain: DAGVTQSPTHLIKTRGQQVTLRCSPISGHKSVSWYQQVLGQGPQFIFQYYEKEERGRGNFPDRFSARQFPNYSSELNVNALLLGDSALYLCASSLYYEQYFGPGTRLTVT.

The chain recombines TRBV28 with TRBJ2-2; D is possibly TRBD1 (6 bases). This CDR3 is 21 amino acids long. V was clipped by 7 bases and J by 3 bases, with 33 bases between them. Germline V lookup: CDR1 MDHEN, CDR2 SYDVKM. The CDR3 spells CASTPPSPPYPVRGDTGELFF. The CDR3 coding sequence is TGTGCCAGCACCCCGCCTAGCCCCCCGTATCCGGTCAGGGGTGACACCGGGGAGCTGTTTTTT.

The CDR3 loop is CASSQDITSYIQYF. The CDR3 coding sequence is TGTGCCAGCAGCCAAGATATCACTTCATACATTCAGTACTTC. The J gene is TRBJ2-4, the V gene TRBV4-2, with D unclear. The germline V gene encodes CDR1 LGHNA and CDR2 YNFKEQ. The CDR3 is 14 amino acids. Trimming shortened V by 0 bases and J by 8 bases, and 11 bases separated the two germline ends.